This TCR beta chain was identified in a study of cytomegalovirus exposure and HLA in healthy donors. Study conclusions and caveats: V segments that were indistinguishable, TRBV6-2 and TRBV6-3 among them, were omitted from analysis.

The V and J ends lost 2 bases and 4 bases, in that order; junction bases with no gene match: 5. This CDR3 has 15 residues. The germline gives CDR1 SGHTA, CDR2 FQGTGA. PCR primers comprised 60 Vbeta and 13 Jbeta primers. Only in-frame clones appear in the TCRdb table, and some are missing; sequencing was by immunoSEQ multiplex PCR. The table has about 130,000 clones, around 78% seen once. Turning to this clone: Its antigen is not known.

The material sequenced was PBMCs. The origin of this receptor is a woman aged 40 to 50 in good health and CMV-seronegative. The genes are TRBV7-3 and TRBJ2-3, with TRBD2 matching 8 bases. CDR3 residues: CASSLGAGVADTQYF. The CDR3 DNA reads as TGTGCCAGCAGCTTAGGAGCGGGAGTGGCAGATACGCAGTATTTT.